The T cell receptor (beta chain) described here comes from a study of OX40 agonist ivuxolimab in advanced cancers. General observations from the study: Some nonresponders also had low normalized T-cell clonal expansion.

About this clone: Its specificity is not known.

Here immunoSEQ multiplex PCR was the method, and the copy in TCRdb shows in-frame clones only, minus some. The table includes roughly 48,000 clones, 86% detected once. The source is an adult with an advanced solid tumor such as melanoma, head and neck, liver or kidney cancer. The material sequenced was CD4+ or CD8+ T cells sorted from blood, taken in a trial of the OX40 agonist ivuxolimab.

The chain's CDR3 is CASSPHPGGAKNTEAFF. CDR3 DNA: TGTGCCAGTAGTCCACATCCAGGGGGCGCGAAGAACACTGAAGCTTTCTTT. The V call is TRBV19, the J call TRBJ1-1, with TRBD1 matching 8 bases. Germline CDR1 reads LNHDA; CDR2 reads SQIVND (reference sequence). V shed 5 bases and J 1 base; nucleotides not matched to a gene: 12. The CDR3 is made up of 17 amino acids. The full variable domain, with the rest looked up from reference TRBV19 and TRBJ1-1, is DGGITQSPKYLFRKEGQNVTLSCEQNLNHDAMYWYRQDPGQGLRLIYYSQIVNDFQKGDIAEGYSVSREKKESFPLTVTSAQKNPTAFYLCASSPHPGGAKNTEAFFGQGTRLTVV.